This T cell receptor (beta chain) was profiled in a study of blood T cell repertoires in COVID-19 (dated by TCRdb to about 2020). Context from the whole study: Samples covering the acute and convalescent phases of COVID-19 were provided by collaborators in the United States, Italy and Spain. The material from the prospective study consisted of cDNA or gDNA derived from T cells, B-cell-depleted T cells, or PBMCs. Deeply sampled blood TCRbeta repertoires from subjects exposed to, actively infected with, or recovered from COVID-19 were included in the dataset. The repertoires were released in a freely available public database intended as a resource for research on the immune response to SARS-CoV-2. Samples were obtained from the ongoing ImmuneRACE study (first 160 participants) and from about 1,300 subjects provided by 6 global collaborators. Nearly every sample came with metadata listing a de-identified subject ID, COVID-19 status, age in years and sex. Where available, HLA class I and class II types were taken from metadata supplied by the sample provider and were not determined by assay-based typing.

The CDR3 numbers 11 residues from cysteine through phenylalanine. Only the CDR3 part of the read is kept: 33 bases, read in frame from the first base. Trimming removed 8 bases from V and 6 bases from J, leaving 11 bases between the germline ends. The CDR1 and CDR2 encoded by the germline V gene are MNHEY and SVGAGI. Comment on this clone: The antigen it recognizes is unknown. Base quality data are lacking; no much larger clone is found one base away.

Overall study outcomes, separate from this receptor: The amount of clinical and demographic metadata varied by source and participant and was provided uncurated.

Collaborating institutions collected whole blood in K2EDTA tubes following their own protocols. For TCRbeta analysis, collaborator samples were shipped as frozen whole blood, as isolated PBMCs, or as DNA extracted from either sample type. TCRbeta CDR3 regions were amplified from genomic DNA by means of the immunoSEQ Assay, a bias-controlled multiplex PCR. In the source study's methods: Within the assay, amplification of reference gene primers was used to estimate how many nucleated cells each sample contained. Sequence reads were collapsed and filtered to measure the absolute abundance of every unique TCRbeta CDR3 rearrangement. For each sample, productive Simpson clonality was calculated by taking the square root of Simpson's diversity index across productive rearrangements. Entries here come from immuneACCESS through TCRdb and include only in-frame sequences with V and J called. Some clones fail to appear in such tables; in the studies checked, an unresolved V gene covers under half of the shortfall, and the cause of the remainder is unknown. V and J calls and clone size are as listed in that table; D and trimming were resolved from the DNA. A total of about 120,000 clones appear in this sample, about nine tenths of them only once. In total, the top ten clones hold roughly 1.9% of the sample.

The sample comprised peripheral blood. The rearrangement joined TRBV6-5 to TRBJ2-7; TRBD2 is perhaps the D gene, given 5 matching bases. The receptor comes from a human donor with active COVID-19. The donor label of this sample is uncertain. The DNA reads as follows: TGTGCCAGCGGCGGGTCTATCGAGCAGTACTTC. Its amino acids are CASGGSIEQYF.